These 18 T cell receptor beta chains originate from one sample sequenced in a study of identifying expanded T cells in peripheral blood. Produced via immunoSEQ multiplex PCR; TCRdb's table is partial and in-frame only. The data show 100,000 or so clones, around 90% seen once. The sequencing sample was made of blood. The receptors were sampled from a person aged 18 to 75 in good health.

This clone was observed a single time. This chain links TRBV7-3 with TRBJ1-1; tentatively, D is TRBD1 (5 bases). Trimming shortened V by 6 bases and J by 4 bases, and 12 bases separated the two germline ends. CDR1 is SGHTA, CDR2 FQGTGA, per germline. This CDR3 contains 13 residues. CDR3 protein: CASSLQEGTEAFF. DNA of the CDR3: TGTGCCAGCAGTTTACAGGAAGGCACTGAAGCTTTCTTT.

This clone occurred a few times. This chain joins TRBV30 and TRBJ2-7, with a possible D match to TRBD1 (5 bases). CDR3 size: 12 residues. V was cut by 0 bases and J by 12 bases, with 15 bases left in between. Germline CDR1 is GTSNPN and CDR2 is SVGIG (reference sequence). CDR3 residues: CAWSVPRGQGYF. The CDR3 DNA reads TGTGCCTGGAGTGTACCTCGAGGCCAGGGGTACTTC.

The gene calls are TRBV5-4 and TRBJ2-2; possible D gene TRBD1, 5 bases. The CDR3 extends over 16 amino acids. Germline V gene sequence: CDR1 SGHNT, CDR2 YYREEE (reference sequence). Trimming left V 0 bases short and J 1 base short, with 10 bases between. CDR3 in amino acids: CASSLGSGMNTGELFF. The CDR3 DNA is TGTGCCAGCAGCTTGGGTTCAGGGATGAACACCGGGGAGCTGTTTTTT.

V and J are TRBV7-3 and TRBJ2-3, with D possibly TRBD2 on 6 matching bases. Trimming removed 1 base at V and 3 bases at J, with 29 bases between. Per the germline V gene, CDR1 is SGHTA and CDR2 is FQGTGA. This CDR3 is built from 21 residues. The CDR3, as DNA: TGTGCCAGCAGCTTAAGGGGCGGGGTAACCCGGATTCCCCGTACGACAGATACGCAGTATTTT. Encoded protein: CASSLRGGVTRIPRTTDTQYF.

CDR3 in DNA: TGTGCCAGCAGCCAAGGGTGGGGACAGGGGCACGAGACCCAGTACTTC. Amino acids: CASSQGWGQGHETQYF. This sequence joins TRBV14 and TRBJ2-5, with 10 nucleotides matching TRBD1. There are 16 residues in the CDR3. Germline-derived CDR1 and CDR2 are SGHDN and FVKESK. Trimming cost V 1 base and J 5 bases; bases outside gene matches: 7.

There are a few counts of this clone. J is TRBJ2-1 and V is TRBV19; D is uncertain. Trimming stripped 6 bases from V and 3 bases from J, with 6 bases between. The germline CDR1 and CDR2 sequences are LNHDA and SQIVND (reference sequence). This CDR3 is built from 12 residues. The CDR3 bases are TGTGCCAGTAGCCTACTCTACAATGAGCAGTTCTTC. Translation gives CASSLLYNEQFF.

The chain is built from TRBV18 and TRBJ2-1; 9 positions agree with TRBD1. The junction had 12 bases not matched to a gene; V was cut back by 1 base and J by 8 bases. Germline CDR1 reads KGHSH; CDR2 reads LQKENI. CDR3 size: 17 residues. The CDR3 protein is CASSPLITGGGFDEQFF. The CDR3 region has the DNA TGTGCCAGCTCACCACTAATTACAGGGGGCGGTTTTGATGAGCAGTTCTTC. Full variable domain (outside the CDR3, taken from reference TRBV18 and TRBJ2-1): NAGVMQNPRHLVRRRGQEARLRCSPMKGHSHVYWYRQLPEEGLKFMVYLQKENIIDESGMPKERFSAEFPKEGPSILRIQQVVRGDSAAYFCASSPLITGGGFDEQFFGPGTRLTVL.

This chain connects TRBV15 to TRBJ2-5; no clear D gene. V lost 1 base to trimming and J lost 1 base, with 4 bases between them. This CDR3 region has 13 residues. The germline CDR1 and CDR2 sequences are LNHNV and YYDKDF (reference sequence). The CDR3: CATSRGLQETQYF. In nucleotides, the CDR3 is TGTGCCACCAGCAGAGGACTCCAAGAGACCCAGTACTTC.

This chain links TRBV5-4 with TRBJ2-7, with D hard to call. Trimming took 2 bases from V and 4 from J, leaving 4 bases between them. The CDR3 spans 11 residues. Germline CDR1 and CDR2: SGHNT and YYREEE (reference sequence). CDR3 region: CASSLQYEQYF. CDR3 sequence (DNA): TGTGCCAGCAGCTTACAATACGAGCAGTACTTC.

This clone was seen only once. The chain links TRBV25-1 to TRBJ1-5; maybe TRBD1 (5 bases). Germline assignment: CDR1 MGHDK and CDR2 SYGVNS. CDR3 size: 17 residues. Deletions cut 1 base from V and 2 bases from J, with 15 bases between. The CDR3 sequence: CASSEFRGGIGNQPQHF. Written as DNA, the CDR3 is TGTGCCAGCAGTGAATTTCGGGGGGGAATAGGCAATCAGCCCCAGCATTTT.

V usage is TRBV19 and J usage is TRBJ2-3, with 13 bases fitting TRBD2. This CDR3 spans 15 amino acids. After removal of 6 bases from V and 1 base from J, the junction contained 1 base not matched to a gene. Germline CDR1 is LNHDA and CDR2 is SQIVND (reference sequence). CDR3: CASSGLAGGTDTQYF. The CDR3 DNA reads as TGTGCCAGTAGCGGACTAGCGGGGGGCACAGATACGCAGTATTTT.

The gene calls are TRBV5-6 and TRBJ1-3, with a weak D call TRBD1 (5 bases). Germline CDR1 and CDR2: SGHDT and YYEEEE. The V gene lost 0 bases and the J gene lost 2 bases, with 15 bases spanning the gap. The CDR3 has 17 residues. This CDR3 reads CASSLEGGGITGNTIYF. CDR3 coding DNA: TGTGCCAGCAGCTTGGAAGGCGGGGGGATCACTGGAAACACCATATATTTT.

The V call is TRBV29-1, the J call TRBJ1-2; 7 nucleotides align to TRBD1. Germline lookup yields CDR1 SQVTM and CDR2 ANQGSEA. The CDR3 is 13 amino acids. Trimming took 2 bases from V and 7 from J; bases not matched to a gene: 7. DNA for the CDR3: TGCAGCGTTGAACGGACAGCAGGGGGTGGCTACACCTTC. Translating it yields CSVERTAGGGYTF. The full variable domain, in which reference TRBV29-1 and TRBJ1-2 provide the parts outside the CDR3, is SAVISQKPSRDICQRGTSLTIQCQVDSQVTMMFWYRQQPGQSLTLIATANQGSEATYESGFVIDKFPISRPNLTFSTLTVSNMSPEDSSIYLCSVERTAGGGYTFGSGTRLTVV.

The V call is TRBV10-3, the J call TRBJ1-2; D remains unclear. The CDR3 covers 14 residues. Per the germline V gene, CDR1 is ENHRY and CDR2 is SYGVKD. The ends were cut back, 2 bases at V and 2 bases at J, with 9 bases in the middle. CDR3 DNA: TGTGCCATCAGTGAGCCGACGGAAAACTATGGCTACACCTTC. It encodes CAISEPTENYGYTF.

As regards this clone: The sample has other DNA sequences that encode this CDR3 too. This chain links TRBV27 with TRBJ1-4; 7 bases agree with TRBD1. The CDR3 consists of 13 residues. CDR1 and CDR2 from the germline V gene are MNHEY and SMNVEV (reference sequence). With V trimmed by 5 bases and J by 7 bases, 4 bases remained unmatched. CDR3 in amino acids: CASSRQGGEKLFF. CDR3 DNA: TGTGCCAGCAGTAGACAGGGTGGTGAAAAACTGTTTTTT.

The chain combines TRBV6-5 with TRBJ2-1; 11 bases map to TRBD2. Germline V gene lookup returns CDR1 MNHEY and CDR2 SVGAGI. The CDR3 spans 13 residues. V dropped 6 bases and J dropped 10; count of bases not matched to a gene: 5. CDR3 in DNA: TGTGCCAGCAGGGGGCTAGCGGGGGGAGAGCAGTTCTTC. Translating it yields CASRGLAGGEQFF.

This chain joins TRBV7-2 and TRBJ2-1; D call uncertain. This CDR3 has 14 amino acids. CDR1 and CDR2 (germline): SGHTA, FQGNSA. V was pared by 1 base and J by 6 bases, with 10 bases between. The chain's CDR3 is CASSLDPSGNEQFF. DNA for the CDR3: TGTGCCAGCAGCTTAGATCCCAGTGGCAATGAGCAGTTCTTC.

The J gene is TRBJ2-7, the V gene TRBV30; D gene unclear. The CDR3 runs 13 residues. Germline-derived CDR1 and CDR2 are GTSNPN and SVGIG (reference sequence). V lost 0 bases and J lost 4, with 10 bases in between. CDR3 nucleotide sequence: TGTGCCTGGAGTGTAACGTCCGGTTACGAGCAGTACTTC. It is translated as CAWSVTSGYEQYF. The complete variable domain, with remaining parts taken from reference TRBV30 and TRBJ2-7, reads SQTIHQWPATLVQPVGSPLSLECTVEGTSNPNLYWYRQAAGRGLQLLFYSVGIGQISSEVPQNLSASRPQDRQFILSSKKLLLSDSGFYLCAWSVTSGYEQYFGPGTRLTVT.